Shown below are 23 T cell receptor beta chains from a single sample sequenced in a study of sequential checkpoint blockade in melanoma. Treatment of the sample: randomized to nivolumab then ipilimumab (arm A) or the reverse (arm B). Libraries were prepared by immunoSEQ multiplex PCR; TCRdb keeps only in-frame clonotypes and omits some of them. The table lists 40,000 or so clones, roughly 81% of them singletons. Sequenced material: CD8+ T cells sorted from blood (inferred from file names), taken from a patient given nivolumab and ipilimumab in sequence. These receptors were taken from a human donor with melanoma.

The V call is TRBV5-6, the J call TRBJ1-2, with TRBD1 matching 8 bases. Trimming took 2 bases from V and 7 from J; bases not matched to a gene: 7. This CDR3 has 14 residues. Germline-derived CDR1 and CDR2 are SGHDT and YYEEEE. The CDR3 region is CASSFGQGMGGYTF. The CDR3 region has the DNA TGTGCCAGCAGCTTTGGACAGGGAATGGGTGGCTACACCTTC.

This clone was seen only once. The genes are TRBV7-6 and TRBJ1-3; D remains unclear. The ends were cut back, 5 bases at V and 0 bases at J, with 14 bases in the middle. CDR1 and CDR2 from the germline V gene are SGHVS and FNYEAQ. The CDR3 length is 16 residues. DNA of the CDR3: TGTGCCAGCAGCCCAGGTCCGGGATACTCTGGAAACACCATATATTTT. Protein: CASSPGPGYSGNTIYF.

This clone appeared a few times. The J gene is TRBJ2-7, the V gene TRBV9, with D maybe TRBD1 (5 bases). V lost 0 bases and J lost 6, with 13 bases in between. The length of the CDR3 is 14 residues. CDR1 is SGDLS, CDR2 YYNGEE, per germline. The CDR3 reads CASSVEGFDGEQYF. CDR3 coding DNA: TGTGCCAGCAGCGTAGAGGGGTTTGATGGCGAGCAGTACTTC. The variable domain in full, with the rest retrieved from reference TRBV9 and TRBJ2-7, is DSGVTQTPKHLITATGQRVTLRCSPRSGDLSVYWYQQSLDQGLQFLIQYYNGEERAKGNILERFSAQQFPDLHSELNLSSLELGDSALYFCASSVEGFDGEQYFGPGTRLTVT.

This clone has more than one count but fewer than ten. J is TRBJ1-1 and V is TRBV6-1, with D possibly TRBD1 on 5 matching bases. V lost 6 bases, J lost 5 bases, and 16 bases lay in between. The CDR3 covers 14 residues. CDR1 is MNHNS, CDR2 SASEGT, per germline. The CDR3, as DNA: TGTGCCAGCAGGATTGGGGGAGGAGGGACTGAAGCTTTCTTT. It yields the protein CASRIGGGGTEAFF.

The chain employs TRBV29-1 and TRBJ2-7; tentatively, D is TRBD2 (6 bases). The CDR3 has 12 residues. Germline CDR1 is SQVTM and CDR2 is ANQGSEA. V was trimmed by 4 bases and J by 9 bases, leaving 16 bases between them. CDR3 loop: CSVVGGRAGQYF. The DNA of the CDR3 is TGCAGCGTTGTGGGGGGACGGGCTGGGCAGTACTTC.

By sample share, this clone is medium-sized. The chain recombines TRBV13 with TRBJ2-7; TRBD1 aligns across 8 bases. Germline V gene lookup returns CDR1 PRHDT and CDR2 FYEKMQ (reference sequence). The junction had 6 bases not matched to a gene; V was cut back by 4 bases and J by 1 base. The CDR3 has 15 amino acids. Here the CDR3 DNA reads TGTGCCAGCAGCTCGTCCCGGGACAGGTCCTACGAGCAGTACTTC. Encoded protein: CASSSSRDRSYEQYF.

The gene calls are TRBV27 and TRBJ2-5, with a weak D call TRBD1 (5 bases). The J call may be mistaken, given a closer DNA end match to TRBJ2-7. Per the germline V gene, CDR1 is MNHEY and CDR2 is SMNVEV (reference sequence). This CDR3 spans 12 amino acids. The CDR3 DNA sequence: TGTGCCAGCAGGGCCAGGGCTCGCGAGCAGTACTTC. Amino acid sequence: CASRARAREQYF.

The sample holds a few counts of this clone. The CDR3 DNA is TGTGCCAGCAGCCCGTCGGGGGGAGGGTGGGGAGAGACCCAGTACTTC. Its protein product is CASSPSGGGWGETQYF. This rearrangement joins TRBV9 to TRBJ2-5; 7 positions match TRBD2. Germline CDR1 SGDLS, CDR2 YYNGEE. V trimming: 4 bases; J trimming: 4 bases; junction bases outside the gene matches: 13. This CDR3 is 16 amino acids long.

The chain carries TRBV10-3 and TRBJ1-2; 7 bases are shared with TRBD1. The CDR3 totals 14 residues. J gave up 7 bases and V 2 bases, and 7 bases lay outside the gene matches. Germline-derived CDR1 and CDR2 are ENHRY and SYGVKD. In nucleotides, the CDR3 is TGTGCCATCAGTGAGCCGACAGGGTTTGTTGGCTACACCTTC. As protein: CAISEPTGFVGYTF.

The chain carries TRBV20-1 and TRBJ2-1; D is ambiguous. Germline assignment: CDR1 DFQATT and CDR2 SNEGSKA (reference sequence). Trimming left V 5 bases short and J 8 bases short, with 7 bases between. The CDR3 consists of 10 residues. The CDR3, as DNA: TGCAGTGCTTCCATAGATGAGCAGTTCTTC. It encodes CSASIDEQFF.

The chain employs TRBV7-9 and TRBJ1-1; D gene unclear. Trimming pared 5 bases from V and 8 bases from J, leaving 12 bases between. Germline CDR1 is SEHNR and CDR2 is FQNEAQ (reference sequence). The CDR3 is 12 amino acids. The CDR3 DNA is TGTGCCAGCAGCGTAGGACTGCGAGAAGCTTTCTTT. Translating gives CASSVGLREAFF.

About this clone: Other DNA sequences in this specimen translate into the identical CDR3. In nucleotides, the CDR3 is TGCGCCAGCAGCCAACTTAACACCGGGGAGCTGTTTTTT. The encoded protein is CASSQLNTGELFF. The V call is TRBV4-1, the J call TRBJ2-2; D ambiguous. This CDR3 is built from 13 residues. The germline CDR1 and CDR2 sequences are MGHRA and YSYEKL. The germline V and J ends were trimmed by 2 bases and 2 bases, with 3 bases remaining between them.

The V and J genes are TRBV11-2 and TRBJ1-1; no firm D call. The germline V gene encodes CDR1 SGHAT and CDR2 FQNNGV. Deletions cut 1 base from V and 1 base from J, with 10 bases between. This CDR3 has 15 amino acids. CDR3 bases: TGTGCCAGCAGCTTAGCCGCCGGGTCGAACACTGAAGCTTTCTTT. This translates into CASSLAAGSNTEAFF.

V usage is TRBV27 and J usage is TRBJ1-1, with D tentatively TRBD1 (5 bases). The V gene's germline CDR1 is MNHEY and CDR2 SMNVEV (reference sequence). This CDR3 comprises 15 residues. V was cut by 3 bases and J by 4 bases, with 15 bases left in between. The CDR3 spells CASSFLGEKGTEAFF. CDR3 in DNA: TGTGCCAGCAGTTTTTTAGGGGAAAAGGGCACTGAAGCTTTCTTT.

The rearrangement uses TRBV5-4 and TRBJ2-3; D is perhaps TRBD1 (5 bases). There are 15 residues in the CDR3. Germline V CDR1 and CDR2: SGHNT, YYREEE (reference sequence). Trimming took 1 base from V and 2 from J, leaving 11 bases between them. DNA of the CDR3: TGTGCCAGCAGCTTGTGGCTAGGGGACACAGATACGCAGTATTTT. Encoded protein: CASSLWLGDTDTQYF.

V is TRBV27 and J is TRBJ2-7; 16 nucleotides line up with TRBD2. The V gene end was trimmed by 3 bases and the J gene end by 5 bases; junction bases not matched to a gene: 10. The CDR3 covers 18 residues. The germline V gene encodes CDR1 MNHEY and CDR2 SMNVEV (reference sequence). The CDR3 is CASSLGGLAGGPEDEQYF. CDR3 coding DNA: TGTGCCAGCAGTTTGGGGGGACTAGCGGGGGGGCCAGAGGACGAGCAGTACTTC.

This clone appeared a single time. The gene calls are TRBV9 and TRBJ2-2, with 8 bases fitting TRBD2. Germline-derived CDR1 and CDR2 are SGDLS and YYNGEE. The CDR3 covers 15 residues. With V trimmed by 3 bases and J by 1 base, 2 bases remained unmatched. The CDR3 nucleotides read TGTGCCAGCAGCGAGGGACTAGAGAACACCGGGGAGCTGTTTTTT. It codes for CASSEGLENTGELFF.

This chain joins TRBV4-1 and TRBJ2-2, with 11 bases matching TRBD2. The CDR3 is made up of 16 amino acids. CDR1 and CDR2 from the germline V gene are MGHRA and YSYEKL. The trim removed 4 bases at V and 1 base at J, leaving 2 bases unmatched. CDR3 sequence: CASSPGTSGNTGELFF. The CDR3 DNA reads as TGCGCCAGCAGCCCAGGGACTAGCGGGAACACCGGGGAGCTGTTTTTT.

This chain uses TRBV2 with TRBJ2-5, with D perhaps matching TRBD1 (5 bases). Judging by the DNA end, TRBJ2-7 fits better; the J call may be wrong. This CDR3 contains 10 residues. Looked up from germline, CDR1 is SNHLY and CDR2 is FYNNEI. The CDR3 region has the DNA TGTGCCAGCTCAGGGTACGAGCAGTACTTC. It translates to CASSGYEQYF.

This clone has just a few counts. The genes are TRBV12-5 and TRBJ2-2; 8 bases fit TRBD2. This CDR3 contains 16 residues. CDR1 is LGHNT, CDR2 FRNRAP, per germline. J was trimmed by 6 bases and V by 0 bases; bases with no gene match: 6. The CDR3: CASGLVAAGAAGELFF. The CDR3 DNA reads as TGTGCTAGTGGTTTGGTAGCAGCGGGGGCCGCCGGGGAGCTGTTTTTT.

The CDR3 loop reads CSVERLAGGYEQYF. Here the CDR3 DNA reads TGCAGCGTTGAGAGACTAGCGGGAGGCTACGAGCAGTACTTC. The J gene is TRBJ2-7, the V gene TRBV29-1, with 13 nucleotides matching TRBD2. V was clipped by 3 bases and J by 3 bases; unmatched bases: 2. The CDR3 spans 14 residues. Germline V gene sequence: CDR1 SQVTM, CDR2 ANQGSEA.

Only one count was recorded for this clone. The chain recombines TRBV6-5 with TRBJ2-7; tentatively, D is TRBD1 (6 bases). Per the germline V gene, CDR1 is MNHEY and CDR2 is SVGAGI. With 5 bases removed from V and 3 bases from J, the gap between germline ends came to 8 bases. This CDR3 has 12 amino acids. The DNA of the CDR3 is TGTGCCAGCAGTCGGGACAACTACGAGCAGTACTTC. Translating it yields CASSRDNYEQYF.

The chain's CDR3 is CASSLADYTGELFF. For the CDR3, the DNA is TGTGCCAGCAGTTTGGCGGACTACACCGGGGAGCTGTTTTTT. The chain joins TRBV27 to TRBJ2-2, with a tentative D call TRBD2 (5 bases). The length of the CDR3 is 14 residues. Germline V CDR1 and CDR2: MNHEY, SMNVEV (reference sequence). V was clipped by 3 bases and J by 3 bases, with 8 bases between them.